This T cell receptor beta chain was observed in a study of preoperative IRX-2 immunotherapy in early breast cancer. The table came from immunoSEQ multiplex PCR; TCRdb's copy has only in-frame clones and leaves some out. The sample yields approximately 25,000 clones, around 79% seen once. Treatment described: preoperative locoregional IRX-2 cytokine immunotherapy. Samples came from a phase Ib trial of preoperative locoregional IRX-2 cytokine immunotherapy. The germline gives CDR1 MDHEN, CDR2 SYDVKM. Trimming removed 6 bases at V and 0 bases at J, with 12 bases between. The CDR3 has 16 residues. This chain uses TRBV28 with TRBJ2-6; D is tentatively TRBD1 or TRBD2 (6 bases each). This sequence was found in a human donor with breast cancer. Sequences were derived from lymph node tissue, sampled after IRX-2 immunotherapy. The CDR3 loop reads CASRRGVLSGANVLTF. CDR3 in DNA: TGTGCCAGCAGGAGGGGGGTCCTCTCTGGGGCCAACGTCCTGACTTTC.